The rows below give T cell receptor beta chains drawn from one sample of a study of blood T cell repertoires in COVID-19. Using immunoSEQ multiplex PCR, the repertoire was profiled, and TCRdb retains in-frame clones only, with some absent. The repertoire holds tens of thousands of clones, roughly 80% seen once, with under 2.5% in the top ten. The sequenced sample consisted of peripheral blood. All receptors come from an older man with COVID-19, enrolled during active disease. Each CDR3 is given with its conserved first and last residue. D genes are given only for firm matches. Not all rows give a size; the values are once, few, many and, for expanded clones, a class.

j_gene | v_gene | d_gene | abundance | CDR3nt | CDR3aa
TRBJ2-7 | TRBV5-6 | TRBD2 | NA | TGTGCCAGCACCCTGGGGCTAGCGGGCAGCTCCTACGAGCAGTACTTC | CASTLGLAGSSYEQYF
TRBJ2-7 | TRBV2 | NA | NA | TGTGCCAGCAGTGAGGAGAGCTCCTACGAGCAGTACTTC | CASSEESSYEQYF
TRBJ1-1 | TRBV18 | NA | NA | TGTGCCAGCTCACCGCAGGCGAACACTGAAGCTTTCTTT | CASSPQANTEAFF
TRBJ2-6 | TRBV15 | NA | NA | TGTGCCACCAGCAGAGATGGGTCAAGGGGGTTCGCCTCTGGGGCCAACGTCCTGACTTTC | CATSRDGSRGFASGANVLTF
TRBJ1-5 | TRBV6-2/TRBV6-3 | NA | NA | TGTGCCAGCAGTACCAGGGTCGCCACCACTCTTAATCAGCCCCAGCATTTT | CASSTRVATTLNQPQHF
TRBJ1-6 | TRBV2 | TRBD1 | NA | TGTGCCAGAAAAGGACAGGGGACGGGTAATTCACCCCTCCACTTT | CARKGQGTGNSPLHF
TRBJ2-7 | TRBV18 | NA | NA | TGTGCCAGCTCACAGGGGACACCCGGTACGGCCGAGCAGTACTTC | CASSQGTPGTAEQYF
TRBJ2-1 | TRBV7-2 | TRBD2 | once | TGTGCCAGCAGCTCAAGGACTAGCGGGAGGGGGTCCTACAATGAGCAGTTCTTC | CASSSRTSGRGSYNEQFF
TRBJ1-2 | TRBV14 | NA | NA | TGTGTCAGCAGCCAAGGTCTAGACTATGGCTACACCTTC | CVSSQGLDYGYTF
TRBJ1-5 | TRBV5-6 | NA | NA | TGTGCCAGCAGCTTGGGTACTAGAGAGGGAACAAGCCAGCATTTT | CASSLGTREGTSQHF
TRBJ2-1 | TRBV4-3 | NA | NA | TGCGCCAGCAGCCCAAGCTGGTCCTACAATGAGCAGTTCTTC | CASSPSWSYNEQFF
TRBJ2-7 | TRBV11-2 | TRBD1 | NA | TGTGCCAGCAGCCTCGGGACAGGGGGAAATGTGCAGTACTTC | CASSLGTGGNVQYF
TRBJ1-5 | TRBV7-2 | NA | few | TGTGCCAGCAGCTTAACAGTCTATAGCAATCAGCCCCAGCATTTT | CASSLTVYSNQPQHF
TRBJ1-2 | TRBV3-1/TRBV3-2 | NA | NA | TGTGCCAGCAGCCAAGACCCGTTCTATGGCTACACCTTC | CASSQDPFYGYTF
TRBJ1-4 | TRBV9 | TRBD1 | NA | TGTGCCAGCAGCGTAGGAGGACAGGGAAGAGAAAAACTGTTTTTT | CASSVGGQGREKLFF
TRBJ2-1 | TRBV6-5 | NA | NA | TGTGCCAGCAATTGGGGGGACCAGTTCTTC | CASNWGDQFF
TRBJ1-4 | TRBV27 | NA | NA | TGTGCCAGCGGACAAGACAGAAATAATGAAAAACTGTTTTTT | CASGQDRNNEKLFF
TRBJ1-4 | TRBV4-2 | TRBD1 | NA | TGTGCCAGCAGCCCACAGGGGGCCCCTAATGAAAAACTGTTTTTT | CASSPQGAPNEKLFF
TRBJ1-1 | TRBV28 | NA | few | TGTGCCAGCAGTTTAGCTGGCATGAACACTGAAGCTTTCTTT | CASSLAGMNTEAFF
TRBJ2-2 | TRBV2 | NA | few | TGTGCCAGCAGAGTCGACAGAACCGGGGAGCTGTTTTTT | CASRVDRTGELFF
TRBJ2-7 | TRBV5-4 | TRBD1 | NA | TGTGCCAGCAGCTTGGAGGACAGGGTACCTGAGCAGTACTTC | CASSLEDRVPEQYF
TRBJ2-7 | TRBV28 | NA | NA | TGTGCCAGCAGTCCGGGGTCAGCTTTAGCCTCCTACGAGCAGTACTTC | CASSPGSALASYEQYF
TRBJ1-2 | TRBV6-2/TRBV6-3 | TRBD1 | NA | TGTGCCAGCAGTATCGGACAGGATGGCTACACCTTC | CASSIGQDGYTF
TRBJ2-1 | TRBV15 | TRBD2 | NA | TGTGCCACCAGCAGAGTCGCGGGGGGTCCCAATGAGCAGTTCTTC | CATSRVAGGPNEQFF
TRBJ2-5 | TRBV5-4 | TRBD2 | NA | TGTGCCAGCAGCTTGGGACTAGCGGGACCGTACCAAGAGACCCAGTACTTC | CASSLGLAGPYQETQYF
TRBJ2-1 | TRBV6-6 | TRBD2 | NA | TGTGCCAGCAGGTTCGAAGCGGGGAGCTACAATGAGCAGTTCTTC | CASRFEAGSYNEQFF
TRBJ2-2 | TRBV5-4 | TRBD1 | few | TGTGCCAGCAGTCCCACAGGGGGCCAGGAAACCGGGGAGCTGTTTTTT | CASSPTGGQETGELFF
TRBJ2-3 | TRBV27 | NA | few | TGTGCCAGCAAACGACTAGTTTCTCTCCAAGATACGCAGTATTTT | CASKRLVSLQDTQYF
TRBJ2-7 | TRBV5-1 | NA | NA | TGCGCCAGCACCCCGCTCCAGGGGAAGAACGAGCAGTACTTC | CASTPLQGKNEQYF
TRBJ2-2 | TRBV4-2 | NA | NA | TGTGCCAGTCAAAGTGGGCAGCGGACCGGGGAGCTGTTTTTT | CASQSGQRTGELFF
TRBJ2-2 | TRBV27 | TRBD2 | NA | TGTGCCAGCGGGCGACTAGCGGACAACACCGGGGAGCTGTTTTTT | CASGRLADNTGELFF
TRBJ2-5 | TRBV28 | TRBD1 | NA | TGTGCCAGCACCTCCCAGAGCAGGGGGATACAGACCCAGTACTTC | CASTSQSRGIQTQYF
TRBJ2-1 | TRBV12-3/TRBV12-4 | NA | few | TGTGCCAGCAAGAAGGACTTCCCCAATGAGCAGTTCTTC | CASKKDFPNEQFF
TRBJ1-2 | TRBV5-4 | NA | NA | TGTGCCAGCAGCTTGGTGGCGGGGCAGCCTAACTATGGCTACACCTTC | CASSLVAGQPNYGYTF
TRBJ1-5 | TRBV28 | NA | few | TGTGCCAGCAGTTTGGGTTTGGGGGGGAATCAGCCCCAGCATTTT | CASSLGLGGNQPQHF
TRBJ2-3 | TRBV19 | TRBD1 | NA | TGTGCCAGTAGTCCGGGACAGAGTCGCACAGATACGCAGTATTTT | CASSPGQSRTDTQYF
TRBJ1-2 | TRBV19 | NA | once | TGTGCCAGTAACACCCCCGGATTTCTGGGGCGCAACATCTATGGCTACACCTTC | CASNTPGFLGRNIYGYTF
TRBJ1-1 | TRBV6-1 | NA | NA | TGTGCCAGCAGGGAACAAATGACAGCCATGAACACTGAAGCTTTCTTT | CASREQMTAMNTEAFF
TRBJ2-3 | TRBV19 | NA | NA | TGTGCCAGTAGCCCCCGGCTCGGAGGGGCAGATACGCAGTATTTT | CASSPRLGGADTQYF
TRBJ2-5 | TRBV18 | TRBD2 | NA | TGTGCCAGCTCACCTAGCGGGGGAGGGACCCAGTACTTC | CASSPSGGGTQYF
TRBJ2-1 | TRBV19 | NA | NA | TGTGCCAGTAGTACAATTAGCGGAAGGTCCAATGAGCAGTTCTTC | CASSTISGRSNEQFF